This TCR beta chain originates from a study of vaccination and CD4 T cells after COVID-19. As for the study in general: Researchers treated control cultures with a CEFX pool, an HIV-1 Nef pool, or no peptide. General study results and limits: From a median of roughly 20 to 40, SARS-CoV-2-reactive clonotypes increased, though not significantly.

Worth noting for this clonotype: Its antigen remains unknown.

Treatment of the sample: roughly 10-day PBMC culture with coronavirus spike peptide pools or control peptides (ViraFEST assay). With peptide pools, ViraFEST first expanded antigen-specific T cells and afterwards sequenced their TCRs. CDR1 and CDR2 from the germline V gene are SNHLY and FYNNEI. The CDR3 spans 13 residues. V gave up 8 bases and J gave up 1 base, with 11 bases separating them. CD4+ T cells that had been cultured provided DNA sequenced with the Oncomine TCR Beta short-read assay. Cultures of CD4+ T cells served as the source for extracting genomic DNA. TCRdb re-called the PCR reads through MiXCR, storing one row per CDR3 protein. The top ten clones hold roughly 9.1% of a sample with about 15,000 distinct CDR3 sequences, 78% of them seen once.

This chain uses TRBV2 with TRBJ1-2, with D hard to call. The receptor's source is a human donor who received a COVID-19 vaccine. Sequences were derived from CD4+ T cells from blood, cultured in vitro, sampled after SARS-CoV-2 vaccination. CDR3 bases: TGTGCCAGCCGTCGGACCGTTAACTATGGCTACACCTTC. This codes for CASRRTVNYGYTF.